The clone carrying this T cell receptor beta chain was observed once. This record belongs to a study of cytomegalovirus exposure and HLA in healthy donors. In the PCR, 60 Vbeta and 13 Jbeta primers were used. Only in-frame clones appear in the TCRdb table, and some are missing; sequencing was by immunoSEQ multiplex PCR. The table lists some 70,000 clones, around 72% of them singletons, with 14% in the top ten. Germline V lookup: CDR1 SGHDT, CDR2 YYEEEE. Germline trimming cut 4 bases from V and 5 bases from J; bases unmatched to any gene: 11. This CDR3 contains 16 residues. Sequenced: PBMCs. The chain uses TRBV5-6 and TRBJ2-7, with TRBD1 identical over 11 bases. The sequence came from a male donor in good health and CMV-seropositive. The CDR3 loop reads CASSNVWTGGQDEQYF. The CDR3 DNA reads TGTGCCAGCAGCAACGTATGGACAGGGGGCCAGGACGAGCAGTACTTC.